This T cell receptor (beta chain) was retrieved from a study of beta chain features in type 1 diabetes. Study conclusions and caveats: Type 1 diabetes patients showed a moderate but significant shortening of TCRB CDR3s in all four CD4+ subsets.

In this sample, this clone turned up a few times. The target antigen is unknown. CDR3 length: 18 amino acids. The germline V gene has CDR1 SGHRS and CDR2 YFSETQ. The J segment lost 4 bases and the V segment lost 0 bases, leaving 7 bases of the junction unmatched. Expressed TCRB transcripts got sequenced, as all isolated RNA was reverse transcribed. Libraries were prepared by immunoSEQ multiplex PCR; TCRdb keeps only in-frame clonotypes and omits some of them. The sample shows roughly 300,000 clones, roughly an eighth of them seen only once. The chain has TRBV5-1 and TRBJ2-2; 12 bases are shared with TRBD1. This sequence was found in a young man with type 1 diabetes. Sequenced: naive CD4+ T cells from blood. The CDR3 bases are TGCGCCAGCAGCTTGGCCGGGGGACAGGGGGCCCCCACCGGGGAGCTGTTTTTT. It encodes CASSLAGGQGAPTGELFF. The entire variable domain, with the rest obtained from reference TRBV5-1 and TRBJ2-2, is as follows: KAGVTQTPRYLIKTRGQQVTLSCSPISGHRSVSWYQQTPGQGLQFLFEYFSETQRNKGNFPGRFSGRQFSNSRSEMNVSTLELGDSALYLCASSLAGGQGAPTGELFFGEGSRLTVL.